This entry lists 17 T cell receptor beta chains sequenced from one sample in a study of PD-L1 blockade in urothelial cancer. The protocol was immunoSEQ multiplex PCR, while the TCRdb copy is restricted to in-frame clones and leaves out a portion. The profile shows 60,000 to 75,000 clones, approximately 86% of them singletons. The time point was: pretreatment peripheral blood. This material consisted of PBMCs, taken around atezolizumab (anti-PD-L1) treatment. Source of these receptors: a man aged 55 to 70 with urothelial cancer.

This clone showed up just a few times. The CDR3 bases are TGTGCCAGCAGAGTGGCAGGGGGAAATTCACCCCTCCACTTT. This sequence encodes CASRVAGGNSPLHF. The chain employs TRBV2 and TRBJ1-6; 7 bases map to TRBD1. The CDR3 covers 14 residues. Per the germline V gene, CDR1 is SNHLY and CDR2 is FYNNEI. J gave up 7 bases and V 6 bases, and 6 bases lay outside the gene matches.

The rearrangement links TRBV12-5 to TRBJ2-5; weak D call: TRBD1 (6 bases). V dropped 1 base and J dropped 3 bases, with 15 bases sitting between them. CDR3 size: 16 residues. The germline gives CDR1 LGHNT, CDR2 FRNRAP. In DNA, the CDR3 is TGTGCTAGTGGTTTGGCCCCCGCAGGGGCTAAAGAGACCCAGTACTTC. Its translation: CASGLAPAGAKETQYF.

The chain employs TRBV7-8 and TRBJ1-6, with D possibly matching TRBD1 (6 bases). Per the germline V gene, CDR1 is SGHVS and CDR2 is FQNEAQ. The germline V and J ends were trimmed by 8 bases and 5 bases, with 10 bases remaining between them. The CDR3 loop spans 13 amino acids. This CDR3 is CASRDTDNSPLHF. CDR3 coding DNA: TGTGCCAGCCGGGACACCGATAATTCACCCCTCCACTTT.

The rearrangement uses TRBV27 and TRBJ1-5; 7 bases map to TRBD1. In germline, CDR1 is MNHEY, CDR2 SMNVEV (reference sequence). CDR3 size: 15 residues. The trim removed 7 bases at V and 4 bases at J, leaving 10 bases unmatched. CDR3 sequence reads: CASTPSGTVNQPQHF. DNA of the CDR3: TGTGCCAGCACCCCATCCGGGACAGTAAATCAGCCCCAGCATTTT.

This sequence joins TRBV6-6 and TRBJ1-1; D unresolved. Per germline, CDR1 MNHNY and CDR2 SVGAGI (reference sequence). Between the trimmed V and J ends, which lost 0 bases and 7 bases, there was a span of 18 bases. The CDR3 extends over 16 amino acids. CDR3 amino acids: CASSYSYKQVIVEAFF. The CDR3 DNA is TGTGCCAGCAGTTACTCTTATAAGCAGGTTATCGTTGAAGCTTTCTTT.

The rearrangement uses TRBV11-3 and TRBJ2-5; 11 bases map to TRBD2. Germline V CDR1 and CDR2: SGHNT, YENEEA. CDR3 length equals 16 residues. With 1 base clipped from V and 2 bases from J, the junction kept 3 bases outside the gene matches. The CDR3 DNA is TGTGCCAGCAGCTTAGGCGTAGCGGGGGGGCAAGAGACCCAGTACTTC. This translates into CASSLGVAGGQETQYF.

V and J are TRBV28 and TRBJ1-6; D possibly corresponds to TRBD1 (5 bases). CDR3 length equals 15 residues. V lost 4 bases, J lost 6 bases, and 13 bases lay in between. CDR1 and CDR2 from the germline V gene are MDHEN and SYDVKM. CDR3 protein: CASSWGPRANSPLHF. The CDR3 DNA reads TGTGCCAGCAGTTGGGGCCCCAGGGCTAATTCACCCCTCCACTTT.

The CDR3 DNA follows: TGTGCCTGGAGCAGGGGGGACGGCTACACCTTC. It yields the protein CAWSRGDGYTF. The chain has TRBV30 and TRBJ1-2; TRBD1 matches 7 bases. Germline V lookup: CDR1 GTSNPN, CDR2 SVGIG (reference sequence). V gave up 3 bases and J gave up 8 bases; unmatched junction bases: 3. The CDR3 consists of 11 residues. Drawing the rest from reference TRBV30 and TRBJ1-2, the complete variable domain is SQTIHQWPATLVQPVGSPLSLECTVEGTSNPNLYWYRQAAGRGLQLLFYSVGIGQISSEVPQNLSASRPQDRQFILSSKKLLLSDSGFYLCAWSRGDGYTFGSGTRLTVV.

The chain combines TRBV6-6 with TRBJ1-5; D may be TRBD1 (5 bases). Per the germline V gene, CDR1 is MNHNY and CDR2 is SVGAGI (reference sequence). The CDR3 loop spans 14 amino acids. Trimming cost V 6 bases and J 2 bases, with 11 bases left between them. CDR3 protein: CASRGTMGNQPQHF. DNA for the CDR3: TGTGCCAGCAGGGGGACTATGGGCAATCAGCCCCAGCATTTT.

This clone turned up a few times. The chain recombines TRBV5-6 with TRBJ2-3; TRBD1 is a possible D gene (6 bases). V shed 4 bases and J shed 3 bases, with 15 bases lying between them. This CDR3 is 15 amino acids long. Per germline, CDR1 SGHDT and CDR2 YYEEEE. The DNA of the CDR3 is TGTGCCAGCAGCCCAGATAGGGGGTATACAGATACGCAGTATTTT. Amino acid sequence: CASSPDRGYTDTQYF.

This clone was recorded a few times. The chain has TRBV25-1 and TRBJ2-7; 9 bases fit TRBD1. In germline, CDR1 is MGHDK, CDR2 SYGVNS. The CDR3 contains 14 residues. The ends lost 5 bases at V and 7 bases at J; junction bases unmatched: 9. The CDR3 region has the DNA TGTGCCAGCAGTCCACCGGGGACAGGGTCTGAGCAGTACTTC. Its protein is CASSPPGTGSEQYF.

V usage is TRBV6-1 and J usage is TRBJ2-5; TRBD2 might be the D (5 bases). The CDR3 extends over 15 amino acids. Germline CDR1 reads MNHNS; CDR2 reads SASEGT. Trimming pared 4 bases from V and 0 bases from J, leaving 12 bases between. In nucleotides, the CDR3 is TGTGCCAGCAGTGGGGAGATCCCCTACCAAGAGACCCAGTACTTC. Its translation: CASSGEIPYQETQYF.

CDR3 residues: CASSPLQIFYEQYF. The CDR3 bases are TGTGCCAGCTCACCACTTCAGATATTCTACGAGCAGTACTTC. V usage is TRBV18 and J usage is TRBJ2-7; D not certain. V was shortened by 1 base and J by 3 bases, with 10 bases between the two germline ends. This CDR3 spans 14 amino acids. The germline V gene encodes CDR1 KGHSH and CDR2 LQKENI.

This clone was seen once. The J gene is TRBJ2-2, the V gene TRBV7-8; 13 bases agree with TRBD2. Germline V gene data show CDR1 as SGHVS and CDR2 as FQNEAQ. J was trimmed by 4 bases and V by 5 bases; bases with no gene match: 4. The CDR3 has 16 amino acids. The CDR3 loop reads CASSTRLAGGTGELFF. The CDR3 DNA reads TGTGCCAGCAGCACCAGACTAGCGGGGGGCACCGGGGAGCTGTTTTTT.

A single count supports this clone. The J gene is TRBJ2-2, the V gene TRBV5-5; 10 bases agree with TRBD2. The CDR3 consists of 19 residues. The V and J ends lost 4 bases and 2 bases, in that order; junction bases with no gene match: 14. The germline V gene has CDR1 SGHKS and CDR2 YYEKEE (reference sequence). In nucleotides, the CDR3 is TGTGCCAGCAGCGAATGGAGGAGGTTAGCGGGGGGAAACACCGGGGAGCTGTTTTTT. Translated: CASSEWRRLAGGNTGELFF.

The chain employs TRBV6-4 and TRBJ2-6; D is unclear. The CDR3 runs to 17 residues. V lost 4 bases and J 0 bases, leaving 13 bases between the germline ends. CDR1 and CDR2 (germline): MRHNA, SNTAGT. As DNA, the CDR3 is TGTGCCAGCAGTGTCGGCGGCAGTAACTCTGGGGCCAACGTCCTGACTTTC. Protein sequence: CASSVGGSNSGANVLTF.

The CDR3 bases are TGTGCCAGCAGCCGGGACAGGGACTACAATGAGCAGTTCTTC. Translating gives CASSRDRDYNEQFF. The chain couples TRBV6-5 to TRBJ2-1; 9 bases line up with TRBD1. The V gene end was trimmed by 6 bases and the J gene end by 3 bases; junction bases not matched to a gene: 3. CDR1 MNHEY and CDR2 SVGAGI come from the germline V gene. CDR3 length equals 14 residues.